This paragraph covers one TCR beta chain sequence. V trimming: 3 bases; J trimming: 4 bases; junction bases outside the gene matches: 15. CDR1 and CDR2 (germline): MNHNS, SASEGT. This CDR3 has 20 amino acids. The source of the sample is a study of glioma-infiltrating T cells after dendritic cell vaccination. Across the study: Dendritic cell vaccine was injected intradermally three times, biweekly.

Specified time point: after dendritic cell vaccination, including at tumor progression/relapse. Measured with immunoSEQ multiplex PCR; TCRdb has only the in-frame clones, and not every one. The sample shows some 78,000 clones, around 85% of them seen only once. The receptor was isolated from a human donor with glioblastoma. J is TRBJ2-2 and V is TRBV6-1; 12 positions match TRBD2. Sequenced material: blood, taken after dendritic cell vaccination. CDR3 in amino acids: CASSEWGGSSGRESTGELFF. DNA of the CDR3: TGTGCCAGCAGTGAGTGGGGTGGTTCTAGCGGGAGGGAGAGCACCGGGGAGCTGTTTTTT.